The next 27 T cell receptor beta chains were all read from a single sample in a study of identical twins. TCRdb called the 5' RACE reads again in MiXCR, with one record for every CDR3 protein. The table includes around 280,000 distinct CDR3 sequences, more than 6.5% detected once. These data also formed part of another study, on yellow fever vaccine responses in identical twins.

The sequenced material came from memory (CD45RO+) T cells sorted from blood. All receptors derive from a woman aged 18-29 years in good health.

This clonotype was seen at least ten times. The rearrangement links TRBV12-3 or TRBV12-4 to TRBJ2-7, with 7 bases matching TRBD1. The CDR3 is 13 amino acids. Germline trimming cut 6 bases from V and 6 bases from J; bases unmatched to any gene: 8. The CDR3 nucleotides read TGTGCCAGCAGCCAGATGAACAGGGGCGAGCAGTACGTC. Its protein product is CASSQMNRGEQYV.

Only a few counts were recorded for this clonotype. This chain connects TRBV1 to TRBJ2-7; the table's D call of TRBD2 was not tested on the DNA. TRBV1 is termed a pseudogene. The CDR3 runs to 17 residues. This chain's CDR3 is CTSSHQISGGSSYEQYV. In DNA, the CDR3 is TGCACCAGCAGCCATCAAATAAGCGGGGGAAGCTCCTACGAGCAGTACGTC.

This clonotype appeared many times. One junction end disagrees with the germline gene, perhaps due to a read error. This sequence joins TRBV12-3 or TRBV12-4 and TRBJ2-3, with 9 bases fitting TRBD1. This CDR3 region has 14 residues. The CDR3 nucleotides are TGTGCCAGCAGCTTAGGACAGGGGTTACATACGCAGTATTTT. This sequence encodes CASSLGQGLHTQYF.

The rearrangement links TRBV28 to TRBJ2-7, with 8 bases lining up with TRBD2. CDR3 length: 15 residues. Germline V lookup: CDR1 MDHEN, CDR2 SYDVKM. The ends lost 5 bases at V and 0 bases at J; junction bases unmatched: 6. DNA of the CDR3: TGTGCCAGCAGTGCACGGGGGGGGTACTCCTACGAGCAGTACGTC. It specifies CASSARGGYSYEQYV.

This clonotype was seen repeatedly, ten times or more. This chain links TRBV4-2 with TRBJ2-3, with 10 bases fitting TRBD2. There are 18 residues in the CDR3. The ends lost 0 bases at V and 6 bases at J; junction bases unmatched: 12. Germline CDR1 is LGHNA and CDR2 is YNFKEQ. The CDR3 protein is CASSQDTASGGPLDTQYF. DNA for the CDR3: TGTGCCAGCAGCCAAGATACAGCTAGCGGGGGCCCCTTGGATACGCAGTATTTT.

This clonotype appeared many times. This rearrangement joins TRBV13 to TRBJ2-1; 10 bases are shared with TRBD2. Germline V gives CDR1 PRHDT, CDR2 FYEKMQ (reference sequence). This CDR3 is 18 amino acids long. V was clipped by 1 base and J by 0 bases; unmatched bases: 6. The DNA of the CDR3 is TGTGCCAGCAGCTTAGTAGCGGGAGGACAGAGCTCCTACAATGAGCAGTTCTTC. Its protein is CASSLVAGGQSSYNEQFF.

In this sample, this clonotype turned up many times. The CDR3 loop is CSASIGSQPQHF. For the CDR3, the DNA is TGCAGTGCTAGTATTGGGTCTCAGCCCCAGCATTTT. The chain uses TRBV20-1 and TRBJ1-5; unclear D gene. The length of the CDR3 is 12 residues. Germline V gene sequence: CDR1 DFQATT, CDR2 SNEGSKA (reference sequence). Trimming took off 3 bases at V and 6 bases at J, with 9 bases between the two ends.

This clonotype was picked up a small number of times. The chain combines TRBV6-1 with TRBJ1-2; 10 bases align to TRBD1. Germline CDR1 MNHNS, CDR2 SASEGT. V shed 5 bases and J 8 bases; nucleotides not matched to a gene: 5. The CDR3 covers 13 residues. This chain's CDR3 is CASSTGQGYGYTF. Written as DNA, the CDR3 is TGTGCCAGCAGTACGGGACAGGGGTACGGCTACACCTTC.

This chain uses TRBV6-1 with TRBJ1-1; tentative D call: TRBD1 (5 bases). CDR3 size: 14 residues. Germline lookup yields CDR1 MNHNS and CDR2 SASEGT. V was shortened by 1 base and J by 3 bases, with 9 bases between the two germline ends. The CDR3, as DNA: TGTGCCAGCAGTGAAGGGGGCCGGGACACTGAAGCTTTCTTT. This sequence encodes CASSEGGRDTEAFF.

The chain combines TRBV6-5 with TRBJ2-3, with 7 bases aligning to TRBD1. The CDR3 extends over 14 amino acids. V lost 6 bases, J lost 3 bases, and 6 bases stayed unmatched. The germline V gene encodes CDR1 MNHEY and CDR2 SVGAGI. The CDR3: CASRYTTGTDTQYF. CDR3 bases: TGTGCCAGCAGATACACGACAGGGACAGATACGCAGTATTTT.

This clonotype showed up many times. V and J are TRBV6-5 and TRBJ2-1; 7 bases fit TRBD2. The germline V gene has CDR1 MNHEY and CDR2 SVGAGI. V shed 6 bases and J 7 bases; nucleotides not matched to a gene: 12. The CDR3 loop spans 15 amino acids. The DNA of the CDR3 is TGTGCCAGCAGGTATACTAGCGCCAACCGAAATGAGCAGTTCTTC. Protein sequence: CASRYTSANRNEQFF.

CDR3 residues: CASSARDMVNNEQFF. The CDR3 nucleotides are TGTGCCAGCAGCGCCCGGGACATGGTTAACAATGAGCAGTTCTTC. This chain connects TRBV7-9 to TRBJ2-1; D possibly corresponds to TRBD1 (6 bases). V lost 5 bases, J lost 5 bases, and 16 bases lay in between. CDR1 is SEHNR, CDR2 FQNEAQ, per germline (reference sequence). CDR3 length equals 15 residues.

J is TRBJ1-5 and V is TRBV27, with D tentatively TRBD1 (5 bases). The CDR3 consists of 14 residues. Trimming left V 6 bases short and J 2 bases short, with 11 bases between. The germline CDR1 and CDR2 sequences are MNHEY and SMNVEV (reference sequence). The CDR3 DNA follows: TGTGCCAGCAGACCAGGGTCAGGCAATCAGCCCCAGCATTTT. Its translation: CASRPGSGNQPQHF.

The genes are TRBV9 and TRBJ1-1; D not resolved. V lost 0 bases to trimming and J lost 5 bases, with 8 bases between them. CDR1 is SGDLS, CDR2 YYNGEE, per germline. The CDR3 totals 13 residues. CDR3 amino acids: CASSVGSVTEAFF. The CDR3 coding sequence is TGTGCCAGCAGCGTAGGAAGCGTGACTGAAGCTTTCTTT.

This clonotype has more than one count but fewer than ten. V is TRBV7-3 and J is TRBJ2-1, with TRBD2 identical over 12 bases. CDR3 length: 15 residues. Germline V gene sequence: CDR1 SGHTA, CDR2 FQGTGA. V lost 4 bases, J lost 9 bases, and 7 bases stayed unmatched. CDR3 coding DNA: TGTGCCAGCAGCTCCGGACTAGCGGGAAGGGGTGAGCAGTTCTTC. Amino acids: CASSSGLAGRGEQFF.

This clonotype came up a few times. The chain carries TRBV11-2 and TRBJ2-7; TRBD1 agrees at 7 bases. Germline V gene lookup returns CDR1 SGHAT and CDR2 FQNNGV. J was trimmed by 3 bases and V by 4 bases; bases with no gene match: 6. The CDR3 runs 14 residues. The DNA of the CDR3 is TGTGCCAGCAGCTACCGGGACAGATTCTACGAGCAGTACGTC. Translation gives CASSYRDRFYEQYV.

A few counts support this clonotype. The chain employs TRBV24-1 and TRBJ2-3; TRBD2 matches at 9 bases. The germline gives CDR1 KGHDR, CDR2 SFDVKD. Germline trimming cut 4 bases from V and 1 base from J; bases unmatched to any gene: 2. The CDR3 runs to 15 residues. In nucleotides, the CDR3 is TGTGCCACCAGTGAGTTAGCGGGGGGCACAGATACGCAGTATTTT. This codes for CATSELAGGTDTQYF.

This chain uses TRBV5-1 with TRBJ1-3; 7 nucleotides line up with TRBD1. Germline CDR1 SGHRS, CDR2 YFSETQ. The CDR3 totals 18 residues. V lost 2 bases, J lost 4 bases, and 15 bases stayed unmatched. In nucleotides, the CDR3 is TGCGCCAGCAGCTTACGCACATACAGGGGTTTGAACGGAAACACCATATATTTT. Amino acid sequence: CASSLRTYRGLNGNTIYF.

The chain recombines TRBV7-9 with TRBJ1-2; 10 bases map to TRBD1. Germline lookup yields CDR1 SEHNR and CDR2 FQNEAQ (reference sequence). The CDR3 consists of 15 residues. J gave up 4 bases and V 4 bases, and 6 bases lay outside the gene matches. The DNA for the CDR3 is TGTGCCAGCAGCTCCAGAGGACAGGGGGGCTATGGCTACACCTTC. This codes for CASSSRGQGGYGYTF.

This clonotype appeared a few times. This chain joins TRBV2 and TRBJ1-2, with D perhaps matching TRBD1 (5 bases). V was shortened by 3 bases and J by 4 bases, with 15 bases between the two germline ends. CDR3 length equals 15 residues. Per germline, CDR1 SNHLY and CDR2 FYNNEI. The CDR3: CASSELAGLGYGYTF. The CDR3 nucleotides are TGTGCCAGCAGTGAGTTAGCGGGGCTCGGCTATGGCTACACCTTC. The full variable domain, rest sourced from reference TRBV2 and TRBJ1-2, is EPEVTQTPSHQVTQMGQEVILRCVPISNHLYFYWYRQILGQKVEFLVSFYNNEISEKSEIFDDQFSVERPDGSNFTLKIRSTKLEDSAMYFCASSELAGLGYGYTFGSGTRLTVV.

The chain combines TRBV13 with TRBJ2-7, with TRBD1 identical over 10 bases. Looked up from germline, CDR1 is PRHDT and CDR2 is FYEKMQ (reference sequence). J was trimmed by 7 bases and V by 5 bases; bases with no gene match: 5. CDR3 length: 13 amino acids. The chain's CDR3 is CASSRDRGDEQYF. The CDR3 coding sequence is TGTGCCAGCAGCCGGGACAGGGGAGATGAGCAGTACTTC.

The chain links TRBV2 to TRBJ2-3; no reliable D call. CDR3 length: 14 amino acids. The V end was cut by 2 bases, the J end by 1 base, with 7 bases between. The germline V gene has CDR1 SNHLY and CDR2 FYNNEI. The CDR3: CASSELTGTDTQYF. In nucleotides, the CDR3 is TGTGCCAGCAGTGAACTTACGGGCACAGATACGCAGTATTTT.

This clonotype was detected many times. The chain has TRBV5-1 and TRBJ2-1; the match to TRBD2 covers 7 bases. The CDR3 runs 16 residues. The ends lost 0 bases at V and 0 bases at J; junction bases unmatched: 3. CDR1 and CDR2 (germline): SGHRS, YFSETQ. The chain's CDR3 is CASSLASGASYNEQFF. CDR3 in DNA: TGCGCCAGCAGCTTGGCCAGCGGGGCCTCCTACAATGAGCAGTTCTTC.

V gene TRBV2 combines with J gene TRBJ2-7; no definite D call. CDR1 and CDR2 from the germline V gene are SNHLY and FYNNEI. The V gene lost 7 bases and the J gene lost 2 bases, with 6 bases spanning the gap. The CDR3 runs to 11 residues. The CDR3 nucleotides are TGTGCCAGCACCCTGACCTACGAGCAGTACTTC. Translation gives CASTLTYEQYF.

This clonotype was counted at least ten times. The genes are TRBV5-6 and TRBJ2-1; TRBD1 is a possible D gene (5 bases). Germline values: CDR1 SGHDT, CDR2 YYEEEE. This CDR3 comprises 16 residues. The ends were cut back, 2 bases at V and 3 bases at J, with 15 bases in the middle. The DNA for the CDR3 is TGTGCCAGCAGCTTTCGAGCAAGGGGATACTACAATGAGCAGTTCTTC. It translates to CASSFRARGYYNEQFF.

This clonotype was counted ten times or more. CDR3 DNA sequence: TGTGCCAGCAGTCCCCGTATCTCTAGCGGTCAAGAGACCCAGTACTTC. Residues: CASSPRISSGQETQYF. V gene TRBV27 combines with J gene TRBJ2-5; 7 bases line up with TRBD2. The CDR3 totals 16 residues. With 5 bases clipped from V and 2 bases from J, the junction kept 11 bases outside the gene matches. Germline V CDR1 and CDR2: MNHEY, SMNVEV (reference sequence).

The chain couples TRBV24-1 to TRBJ2-6; unclear D gene. Between the trimmed V and J ends, which lost 3 bases and 0 bases, there was a span of 5 bases. The length of the CDR3 is 15 residues. From germline, CDR1 is KGHDR and CDR2 SFDVKD. The CDR3 here is CATSDGNSGANVLTF. DNA for the CDR3: TGTGCCACCAGTGATGGGAACTCTGGGGCCAACGTCCTGACTTTC.